Listed below are T cell receptor beta chains from one sample, sequenced in a study of sequential checkpoint blockade in melanoma. TCRdb keeps only in-frame clones here, not all; method: immunoSEQ multiplex PCR. The table shows roughly 2,000 clones, with 15% to 20% occurring only once. The sample in question was tumor tissue (inferred from file names), obtained from a patient given nivolumab and ipilimumab in sequence. These receptors came from a human donor with melanoma. Each CDR3 is given with its conserved first and last residue. The D gene is left open where the match is weak. The listing skips clone size in some rows; elsewhere it reads once, few, many or a size class.

V: TRBV19; size: .; J: TRBJ2-5; D: .; DNA: TGTGCCAGTAGTCTCCGGACGTCGAAAGAGACCCAGTACTTC; CDR3: CASSLRTSKETQYF
V: TRBV1; size: few; J: TRBJ2-7; D: .; DNA: TGCGCCAGCAGCCCCCTACCCCGCACCTGGGGGAGTTACGAGCAGTACTTC; CDR3: CASSPLPRTWGSYEQYF
V: TRBV9; size: few; J: TRBJ1-2; D: TRBD1; DNA: TGTGCCTGTACACCGGGACAGGGGGACTATGGCTACACCTTC; CDR3: CACTPGQGDYGYTF
V: TRBV29-1; size: large; J: TRBJ1-1; D: .; DNA: TGCAGCGTTGGTGTGGGGGAGACTGAAGCTTTCTTT; CDR3: CSVGVGETEAFF
V: TRBV19; size: large; J: TRBJ2-1; D: TRBD1; DNA: TGTGCCAGTAGTATAGACGAACAGGGGCCGGAATATGAGCAGTTCTTC; CDR3: CASSIDEQGPEYEQFF
V: TRBV28; size: few; J: TRBJ2-5; D: TRBD1; DNA: TGTGCCAGCAGTTGGGGACAGACATCGGGGTTTCAAGAGACCCAGTACTTC; CDR3: CASSWGQTSGFQETQYF
V: TRBV4-2; size: .; J: TRBJ1-5; D: TRBD1; DNA: TGTGCCAGCAGCCAGGGACAGGCTAGCAATCAGCCCCAGCATTTT; CDR3: CASSQGQASNQPQHF
V: TRBV28; size: .; J: TRBJ1-5; D: .; DNA: TGTGCCAGCAGTTCCCCCCAGGATGGCAATCAGCCCCAGCATTTT; CDR3: CASSSPQDGNQPQHF
V: TRBV18; size: .; J: TRBJ2-1; D: .; DNA: TGTGCCAGCTCACCGCAGGCAGGAATCTACAATGAGCAGTTCTTC; CDR3: CASSPQAGIYNEQFF
V: TRBV6-8; size: .; J: TRBJ2-1; D: TRBD2; DNA: TGTGCCAGCAGGCGTGGGCGGGGGGGCGGCAATGAGCAGTTCTTC; CDR3: CASRRGRGGGNEQFF
V: TRBV9; size: few; J: TRBJ2-1; D: TRBD2; DNA: TGTGCCAGCAGCGGCCTCCGGGACTACAGAAACAATGAGCAGTTCTTC; CDR3: CASSGLRDYRNNEQFF
V: TRBV11-3; size: medium-sized; J: TRBJ1-1; D: .; DNA: TGTGCCAGCAGCCCGCCCGTGGCGGCTACTGAAGCTTTCTTT; CDR3: CASSPPVAATEAFF
V: TRBV11-3; size: few; J: TRBJ2-3; D: TRBD2; DNA: TGTGCCAGCAGCTTGGCGGGGGGGCCAACAGATACGCAGTATTTT; CDR3: CASSLAGGPTDTQYF
V: TRBV11-3; size: many; J: TRBJ2-5; D: TRBD2; DNA: TGTGCCAGCAGCTGGGGGGGGAATCAAGAGACCCAGTACTTC; CDR3: CASSWGGNQETQYF
V: TRBV6-8; size: medium-sized; J: TRBJ2-1; D: .; DNA: TGTGCCAGCAGTTACTCGGCAGACTACAATGAGCAGTTCTTC; CDR3: CASSYSADYNEQFF
V: TRBV18; size: .; J: TRBJ1-3; D: .; DNA: TGTGCCAGCTCACCAGATCGGTTAGCTGGGACCTCTGGAAACACCATATATTTT; CDR3: CASSPDRLAGTSGNTIYF
V: TRBV23-1; size: few; J: TRBJ2-1; D: .; DNA: TGCGCCAGCAGCTTGGGGGGGGGCTATGGTAATGAGCAGTTCTTC; CDR3: CASSLGGGYGNEQFF